These 16 T cell receptor beta chains share one sample of origin, sequenced in a study of blood T cell repertoires in COVID-19. The method was immunoSEQ multiplex PCR; TCRdb's version includes in-frame clones alone and lacks a portion of them. The sample yields 14,000 or so clones, less than 75% seen once. The material sequenced was peripheral blood. The source of these receptors is a boy aged 2 to 9 with active or convalescent COVID-19.

The chain joins TRBV9 to TRBJ1-3, with D possibly TRBD1 on 5 matching bases. V lost 8 bases and J 8 bases, leaving 17 bases between the germline ends. The CDR3 consists of 13 residues. Germline-derived CDR1 and CDR2 are SGDLS and YYNGEE. CDR3 in DNA: TGTGCCAGTACCGCGGCCGGGGGAGACACCATATATTTT. It is translated as CASTAAGGDTIYF.

The chain links TRBV27 to TRBJ1-3; perhaps TRBD1 as D (5 bases). The germline V gene has CDR1 MNHEY and CDR2 SMNVEV (reference sequence). The V end lost 4 bases, the J end lost 0 bases, and 13 bases lay between the germline ends. The length of the CDR3 is 16 residues. The CDR3 protein is CASSSAHRFSGNTIYF. The CDR3 DNA is TGTGCCAGCAGTTCTGCCCACAGGTTCTCTGGAAACACCATATATTTT.

This clone was seen a few times. The chain joins TRBV18 to TRBJ1-2; D might be TRBD1 (6 bases). V was clipped by 6 bases and J by 8 bases, with 13 bases between them. Germline CDR1 reads KGHSH; CDR2 reads LQKENI. The length of the CDR3 is 12 residues. CDR3: CASSLSRGGYTF. The CDR3, as DNA: TGTGCCAGCTCCCTTAGCAGGGGCGGCTACACCTTC.

V usage is TRBV6-6 and J usage is TRBJ1-2; no clear D gene. The V end was cut by 7 bases, the J end by 6 bases, with 9 bases between. Per the germline V gene, CDR1 is MNHNY and CDR2 is SVGAGI (reference sequence). The CDR3 length is 11 residues. DNA for the CDR3: TGTGCCAGCAAGGGAGCGGATGGCTACACCTTC. Translating gives CASKGADGYTF.

The chain has TRBV19 and TRBJ1-2; D remains ambiguous. The V end was cut by 4 bases, the J end by 5 bases, with 11 bases between. The CDR3 totals 13 residues. Germline CDR1 LNHDA, CDR2 SQIVND (reference sequence). This chain's CDR3 is CASSKNQAYGYTF. The CDR3 DNA reads as TGTGCCAGTAGTAAGAATCAAGCGTATGGCTACACCTTC.

In its sample, this clone was seen a few times. The chain employs TRBV5-4 and TRBJ1-6, with D unclear. The CDR3 sequence is 14 residues long. Germline values: CDR1 SGHNT, CDR2 YYREEE (reference sequence). The V gene lost 0 bases and the J gene lost 9 bases, with 10 bases spanning the gap. The chain's CDR3 is CASSLEFTGSPLHF. CDR3 nucleotide sequence: TGTGCCAGCAGCTTGGAGTTTACGGGTTCACCCCTCCACTTT.

This clone has more than one count but fewer than ten. The chain uses TRBV19 and TRBJ1-2; D is possibly TRBD1 (6 bases). Germline CDR1 and CDR2: LNHDA and SQIVND (reference sequence). With 4 bases removed from V and 5 bases from J, the gap between germline ends came to 11 bases. CDR3 size: 13 residues. The CDR3 reads CASSRQVRYGYTF. The CDR3 coding sequence is TGTGCCAGTAGTAGACAGGTTCGGTATGGCTACACCTTC.

CDR3 sequence reads: CASSIGNSAGNIQYF. The CDR3 bases are TGTGCCAGTAGTATAGGAAATTCGGCGGGAAACATTCAGTACTTC. The rearrangement links TRBV19 to TRBJ2-4, with D possibly TRBD2 on 5 matching bases. The germline V and J ends were trimmed by 1 base and 6 bases, with 13 bases remaining between them. The germline gives CDR1 LNHDA, CDR2 SQIVND (reference sequence). This CDR3 has 15 amino acids.

This clone was observed a handful of times. The chain employs TRBV19 and TRBJ1-2; D may be TRBD1 (5 bases). The V gene's germline CDR1 is LNHDA and CDR2 SQIVND (reference sequence). Between the trimmed V and J ends, which lost 2 bases and 7 bases, there was a span of 17 bases. There are 15 residues in the CDR3. The CDR3 is CASSIYAQVFGGYTF. CDR3 coding DNA: TGTGCCAGTAGTATATATGCACAGGTATTCGGTGGCTACACCTTC.

This clone was counted only a few times. This sequence joins TRBV6-5 and TRBJ1-5; a possible D gene is TRBD1 (5 bases). There are 14 residues in the CDR3. Trimming took 8 bases from V and 0 from J, leaving 11 bases between them. Germline loops: CDR1 MNHEY, CDR2 SVGAGI. DNA for the CDR3: TGTGCCAGCTCCGGGGGGAATAGCAATCAGCCCCAGCATTTT. Translation: CASSGGNSNQPQHF.

J is TRBJ1-1 and V is TRBV3-1 (or the pseudogene TRBV3-2), with TRBD1 as a possible D gene (6 bases). Trimming removed 4 bases from V and 1 base from J, with 19 bases in between. This CDR3 is built from 17 residues. CDR1 and CDR2 from the germline V gene are LGHDT and YNNKEL (reference sequence). CDR3 bases: TGTGCCAGCAGCCGTACCAACCCAGGGGCTAAGAACACTGAAGCTTTCTTT. Translation: CASSRTNPGAKNTEAFF.

The rearrangement uses TRBV20-1 and TRBJ2-1, with 9 nucleotides matching TRBD1. The CDR3 has 17 amino acids. CDR1 and CDR2 (germline): DFQATT, SNEGSKA (reference sequence). The ends lost 3 bases at V and 1 base at J; junction bases unmatched: 10. The CDR3 protein is CSASSGQGMVSYNEQFF. CDR3 DNA sequence: TGCAGTGCTAGTTCCGGACAGGGGATGGTATCCTACAATGAGCAGTTCTTC.

This chain joins TRBV6-5 and TRBJ1-1; 9 bases align to TRBD1. CDR3 size: 16 residues. In germline, CDR1 is MNHEY, CDR2 SVGAGI. V lost 2 bases to trimming and J lost 2 bases; unmatched junction nucleotides: 6. The CDR3 reads CASSYDRGNINTEAFF. The CDR3 DNA follows: TGTGCCAGCAGTTACGACAGGGGGAATATTAACACTGAAGCTTTCTTT.

This clone was seen a single time. This chain connects TRBV9 to TRBJ2-3; TRBD2 aligns across 11 bases. This CDR3 is 15 amino acids long. Trimming took 0 bases from V and 3 from J; bases not matched to a gene: 0. The germline V gene has CDR1 SGDLS and CDR2 YYNGEE. The CDR3 protein is CASSVGTSGTDTQYF. The CDR3 nucleotides are TGTGCCAGCAGCGTAGGGACTAGCGGGACAGATACGCAGTATTTT.

This chain uses TRBV20-1 with TRBJ1-2, with D possibly TRBD1 on 5 matching bases. In germline, CDR1 is DFQATT, CDR2 SNEGSKA (reference sequence). The CDR3 runs 11 residues. Trimming pared 1 base from V and 8 bases from J, leaving 8 bases between. CDR3 coding DNA: TGCAGTGCTAGAGGTGGGGCGGGCTACACCTTC. Amino acids: CSARGGAGYTF.

This clone was detected only a few times. The chain links TRBV2 to TRBJ1-2; 10 nucleotides agree with TRBD1. The V gene's germline CDR1 is SNHLY and CDR2 FYNNEI. After removal of 0 bases from V and 6 bases from J, the junction contained 7 bases not matched to a gene. The CDR3 extends over 16 amino acids. The DNA of the CDR3 is TGTGCCAGCAGTGAAGCAAGCCGGACAGGGGGTGATGGCTACACCTTC. Encoded protein: CASSEASRTGGDGYTF.